The 19 T cell receptor beta chains reported below all come from one sample, sequenced in a study of T cell responses to AZD1222 COVID-19 vaccine. TCRdb keeps only in-frame clones here, not all; method: immunoSEQ multiplex PCR. The sample includes approximately 130,000 clones, 80% to 95% seen only once; the top ten take more than 2.5%. This specimen consisted of peripheral blood, obtained on day 0 of AZD1222 vaccination. These receptors came from an adult in good health.

V gene TRBV5-1 combines with J gene TRBJ1-1; a possible D gene is TRBD1 (5 bases). Germline loops: CDR1 SGHRS, CDR2 YFSETQ. There are 11 residues in the CDR3. The V end was cut by 2 bases, the J end by 8 bases, with 7 bases between. The chain's CDR3 is CASSFEGEAFF. The CDR3 bases are TGCGCCAGCAGCTTTGAGGGGGAAGCTTTCTTT.

This clone has only a few counts. V and J are TRBV14 and TRBJ2-1, with D uncertain. Trimming cost V 4 bases and J 0 bases, with 19 bases left between them. CDR1 and CDR2 (germline): SGHDN, FVKESK. The CDR3 extends over 18 amino acids. CDR3 DNA: TGTGCCAGCAGCCCCGGGTCCACCCTACCCCCCTCCTACAATGAGCAGTTCTTC. Protein sequence: CASSPGSTLPPSYNEQFF.

This clone was picked up one time. The V gene is TRBV6-2 or TRBV6-3, the J gene TRBJ1-4; D is unclear. The CDR3 is made up of 14 amino acids. Germline V gene data show CDR1 as MNHEY and CDR2 as SVGEGT. The V gene lost 6 bases and the J gene lost 0 bases, with 8 bases spanning the gap. The CDR3 DNA follows: TGTGCCAGCAGCAACGGAGCAACTAATGAAAAACTGTTTTTT. Protein sequence: CASSNGATNEKLFF.

For the CDR3, the DNA is TGTGCCAGTACCGGACCGGGACAGGGCCCTCAGCCCCAGCATTTT. Translation: CASTGPGQGPQPQHF. The chain carries TRBV19 and TRBJ1-5; TRBD1 agrees at 9 bases. The CDR3 loop spans 15 amino acids. J was trimmed by 6 bases and V by 7 bases; bases with no gene match: 10. The germline CDR1 and CDR2 sequences are LNHDA and SQIVND (reference sequence).

This clone was detected a few times. J is TRBJ1-1 and V is TRBV2; TRBD1 is a possible D gene (6 bases). This CDR3 is built from 14 residues. Per germline, CDR1 SNHLY and CDR2 FYNNEI. The ends were cut back, 2 bases at V and 0 bases at J, with 7 bases in the middle. The CDR3 sequence: CASSEQGMNTEAFF. The CDR3 bases are TGTGCCAGCAGTGAACAGGGGATGAACACTGAAGCTTTCTTT.

The chain joins TRBV2 to TRBJ1-1; tentative D call: TRBD1 (5 bases). The CDR3 is made up of 15 amino acids. Germline values: CDR1 SNHLY, CDR2 FYNNEI. The V end lost 1 base, the J end lost 5 bases, and 14 bases lay between the germline ends. CDR3 loop: CASSEDQGPRTEAFF. CDR3 coding DNA: TGTGCCAGCAGTGAAGATCAGGGCCCGCGTACTGAAGCTTTCTTT.

This clone was recorded a few times. This sequence joins TRBV7-9 and TRBJ1-4, with D unresolved. Germline loops: CDR1 SEHNR, CDR2 FQNEAQ (reference sequence). CDR3 length: 12 residues. V lost 3 bases and J 6 bases, leaving 5 bases between the germline ends. CDR3 sequence (DNA): TGTGCCAGCAGCTTTAGGGATGAAAAACTGTTTTTT. This sequence encodes CASSFRDEKLFF.

The V and J genes are TRBV3-1 (or the pseudogene TRBV3-2) and TRBJ1-5, with a weak D call TRBD1 (5 bases). CDR3 size: 16 residues. Trimming removed 1 base from V and 4 bases from J, with 14 bases in between. The germline V gene has CDR1 LGHDT and CDR2 YNNKEL (reference sequence). The DNA of the CDR3 is TGTGCCAGCAGCCAAGGGGGACCTCAGCTTAATCAGCCCCAGCATTTT. It encodes CASSQGGPQLNQPQHF.

The V call is TRBV7-9, the J call TRBJ1-2; the D gene is possibly TRBD1 (6 bases). The CDR3 sequence is 16 residues long. The V and J ends lost 4 bases and 5 bases respectively, with 20 bases between them. CDR1 SEHNR and CDR2 FQNEAQ come from the germline V gene (reference sequence). CDR3 loop: CASSSPSATGSYGYTF. Here the CDR3 DNA reads TGTGCCAGCAGCTCCCCTTCGGCCACAGGGAGTTATGGCTACACCTTC.

This sequence joins TRBV5-8 and TRBJ1-1, with TRBD1 identical over 10 bases. V shed 4 bases, J shed 6 bases, and the junction held 12 bases outside the gene matches. Germline V gene sequence: CDR1 SGHTS, CDR2 YDEGEE. The CDR3 runs to 16 residues. CDR3 DNA: TGTGCCAGCAGCGGGTGGGACAGGGGTATTGCCGCTGAAGCTTTCTTT. Its protein product is CASSGWDRGIAAEAFF.

The rearrangement uses TRBV9 and TRBJ2-3; D remains unclear. V was pared by 4 bases and J by 2 bases, with 11 bases between. Germline V gives CDR1 SGDLS, CDR2 YYNGEE. CDR3 length: 14 amino acids. The CDR3 nucleotides are TGTGCCAGCAGCATGGACGCAAACACAGATACGCAGTATTTT. Its protein is CASSMDANTDTQYF.

This rearrangement joins TRBV7-8 to TRBJ2-3; 7 nucleotides match TRBD2. The CDR3 is 15 residues long. The germline gives CDR1 SGHVS, CDR2 FQNEAQ. Germline trimming cut 1 base from V and 6 bases from J; bases unmatched to any gene: 7. In nucleotides, the CDR3 is TGTGCCAGCAGCTTAGGACTAGCAAAAGCGGATACGCAGTATTTT. This sequence encodes CASSLGLAKADTQYF.

The rearrangement joins TRBV7-2 to TRBJ2-7; D gene uncertain. V shed 3 bases and J shed 3 bases, with 15 bases lying between them. This CDR3 region has 15 residues. Per germline, CDR1 SGHTA and CDR2 FQGNSA. Here the CDR3 DNA reads TGTGCCAGCAGCTTTACGACTCAGGCAAGCTACGAGCAGTACTTC. Translated, it gives CASSFTTQASYEQYF.

The chain couples TRBV5-5 to TRBJ1-1; TRBD1 might be the D (6 bases). CDR1 is SGHKS and CDR2 is YYEKEE in the germline V gene (reference sequence). The V gene lost 4 bases and the J gene lost 0 bases, with 13 bases spanning the gap. The CDR3 spans 15 residues. CDR3 sequence reads: CASSRQDSLNTEAFF. As DNA, the CDR3 is TGTGCCAGCAGCCGACAGGACAGTTTGAACACTGAAGCTTTCTTT.

The rearrangement links TRBV2 to TRBJ2-2; D is perhaps TRBD1 (6 bases). V was cut by 6 bases and J by 5 bases, with 16 bases left in between. CDR3 length: 15 residues. From germline, CDR1 is SNHLY and CDR2 FYNNEI. CDR3 in amino acids: CASRGDTSQTGELFF. CDR3 DNA: TGTGCCAGCAGGGGGGACACCTCCCAAACCGGGGAGCTGTTTTTT.

This clone was detected only once. The chain has TRBV4-1 and TRBJ2-4, with D perhaps given as TRBD1 or TRBD2 (6 bases each). The germline V gene encodes CDR1 MGHRA and CDR2 YSYEKL. CDR3 length equals 17 residues. The germline V and J ends were trimmed by 2 bases and 5 bases, with 19 bases remaining between them. CDR3 region: CASSQSLLRGPENIQYF. DNA of the CDR3: TGCGCCAGCAGCCAATCCCTCCTCCGGGGGCCTGAAAACATTCAGTACTTC.

The V and J genes are TRBV28 and TRBJ1-2; unclear D gene. Trimming cost V 5 bases and J 10 bases, with 14 bases left between them. CDR1 is MDHEN and CDR2 is SYDVKM in the germline V gene. This CDR3 has 12 residues. The CDR3 DNA follows: TGTGCCAGCAGTGCTAGGGCGCAGGACTACACCTTC. Its protein product is CASSARAQDYTF.

This chain connects TRBV7-2 to TRBJ2-1; TRBD2 is a possible D gene (6 bases). Trimming shortened V by 5 bases and J by 2 bases, and 13 bases separated the two germline ends. The CDR3 is 15 amino acids. Per the germline V gene, CDR1 is SGHTA and CDR2 is FQGNSA. In DNA form, the CDR3 reads TGTGCCAGCAGCCCCGCGGGGTATACCTACAATGAGCAGTTCTTC. Amino acids: CASSPAGYTYNEQFF. The complete variable domain, with remaining parts taken from reference TRBV7-2 and TRBJ2-1, reads GAGVSQSPSNKVTEKGKDVELRCDPISGHTALYWYRQSLGQGLEFLIYFQGNSAPDKSGLPSDRFSAERTGGSVSTLTIQRTQQEDSAVYLCASSPAGYTYNEQFFGPGTRLTVL.

CDR3 amino acids: CASGHREDTEAFF. The CDR3 DNA reads TGCGCCAGCGGTCACAGGGAGGACACTGAAGCTTTCTTT. The rearrangement links TRBV5-1 to TRBJ1-1; TRBD1 might be the D (6 bases). Trimming removed 7 bases at V and 3 bases at J, with 13 bases between. There are 13 residues in the CDR3. Germline V gene data show CDR1 as SGHRS and CDR2 as YFSETQ.